A few counts support the clone carrying this TCR beta chain. The CDR3 sequence is 13 residues long. The germline V gene has CDR1 MGHRA and CDR2 YSYEKL. With 1 base removed from V and 6 bases from J, the gap between germline ends came to 9 bases. This entry is derived from a study of blood T cell repertoires in COVID-19. Study-level background: Nucleic acid was either cDNA or gDNA, and it came from T cells, B-cell-depleted T cells, or PBMCs.

How the authors handled the data: Estimated nucleated cell counts came from reference gene primer amplification. The table came from immunoSEQ multiplex PCR; TCRdb's copy has only in-frame clones and leaves some out. V, J and clone size reflect that table, while D and trimming were determined from the DNA. The sample includes over 60,000 clones, 85% to 90% of them seen just once. Sequencing was performed on peripheral blood. V is TRBV4-1 and J is TRBJ1-1, with D possibly being TRBD1 (5 bases). The TCR was taken from a man aged 65 to 85 with active or convalescent COVID-19. CDR3 region: CASSQARVSEAFF. DNA for the CDR3: TGCGCCAGCAGCCAAGCCAGGGTCTCTGAAGCTTTCTTT.